This T cell receptor (beta chain) derives from a study of cytomegalovirus exposure and HLA in healthy donors. Points from the study as a whole: 150 to 200 TCR beta chains were listed as cytomegalovirus-associated.

Comment on this clone: Its antigen is still unknown.

V lost 5 bases, J lost 2 bases, and 10 bases lay in between. In germline, CDR1 is MNHEY, CDR2 SVGAGI. This CDR3 has 14 amino acids. The PCR ran on 60 Vbeta and 13 Jbeta primers. The table came from immunoSEQ multiplex PCR; TCRdb's copy has only in-frame clones and leaves some out. Of around 97,000 clones listed, 9.4% are singletons. This rearrangement joins TRBV6-5 to TRBJ1-5, with a weak D call TRBD1 (6 bases). The specimen was PBMCs. This TCR derives from a man between 50 and 59 years old in good health and CMV-seropositive. The CDR3 sequence: CASSAAGGNQPQHF. The DNA of the CDR3 is TGTGCCAGCAGTGCAGCAGGGGGCAATCAGCCCCAGCATTTT.